The following is a T cell receptor (beta chain) sequence with its context. Participants, about 18 to 100 years old, spanned some 23 US areas. Participant reports of clinical history set cohort assignment. This sample stems from a study of blood T cell repertoires in COVID-19. On the study more broadly: Samples came from the United States, Italy and Spain, spanning acute and convalescent COVID-19. Sources were T cells, B-cell-depleted T cells, or PBMCs; the material itself was cDNA or gDNA.

The CDR3 loop spans 14 amino acids. With V trimmed by 7 bases and J by 6 bases, 10 bases remained unmatched. CDR1 and CDR2 (germline): SNHLY, FYNNEI. Measured with immunoSEQ multiplex PCR; TCRdb has only the in-frame clones, and not every one. The table lists 450,000 to 500,000 clones, around 90% of them singletons. The sequencing input was PBMCs or T cells enriched from blood (not recorded which). This receptor was identified in a woman aged 18-29 years who had recovered from COVID-19. The chain uses TRBV2 and TRBJ2-7; 9 bases fit TRBD1. CDR3 loop: CASTEGQGLFEQYF. The DNA for the CDR3 is TGTGCCAGCACTGAGGGACAGGGACTGTTCGAGCAGTACTTC.